The 24 T cell receptor beta chains in this list originate from one sample, sequenced in a study of read filtering for tumor transcriptome and immune sequencing. This library used 300 to 450 ng RNA and molecular barcoded adaptors spanning alpha/delta and beta/gamma chains. MiXCR was run by TCRdb on the reads, yielding one entry per CDR3 protein. The sample yields about 38,000 distinct CDR3 sequences, 11% to 15% seen once. The sequenced sample consisted of a population of CD138-negative cells sorted from bone marrow. Every receptor here comes from a donor aged 40 or older with multiple myeloma.

For this clonotype: The CDR3 does not close with the conserved phenylalanine or tryptophan, likely indicating a read error. This chain uses TRBV11-2 with TRBJ2-5; 8 bases line up with TRBD1. The CDR3 has 17 residues. Germline-derived CDR1 and CDR2 are SGHAT and FQNNGV. CDR3 nucleotides: TGTGCCAGCAGCTTCCCGATCGGGACAGGAGTAAAAGAAACCCAGTACCTC. It yields the protein CASSFPIGTGVKETQYL.

This clonotype was observed many times. This CDR3 is CASTRGNKNTGELFF. The CDR3, as DNA: TGTGCCAGCACCAGGGGGAACAAGAACACCGGGGAGCTGTTTTTT. V gene TRBV6-5 combines with J gene TRBJ2-2; 7 bases are shared with TRBD1. From germline, CDR1 is MNHEY and CDR2 SVGAGI. The CDR3 contains 15 residues. With V trimmed by 7 bases and J by 1 base, 6 bases remained unmatched.

Points on this clonotype: The CDR3 end shows no conserved phenylalanine or tryptophan, and so a read error is likely. The chain has TRBV18 and TRBJ2-5; weak D call: TRBD2 (6 bases). Trimming shortened V by 2 bases and J by 5 bases, and 15 bases separated the two germline ends. CDR3 size: 15 residues. CDR1 is KGHSH, CDR2 LQKENI, per germline. In DNA form, the CDR3 reads TGTGCCAGCTCACCAATGAGCAGTGGGAGGGAGACCCAGTACTCC. This sequence encodes CASSPMSSGRETQYS.

This clonotype was picked up many times. The chain employs TRBV6-2 or TRBV6-3 and TRBJ2-2; D ambiguous. The V gene lost 6 bases and the J gene lost 6 bases, with 20 bases spanning the gap. CDR1 and CDR2 from the germline V gene are MNHEY and SVGEGT. The CDR3 is made up of 16 amino acids. CDR3 residues: CASSQDHVSLPGELFF. CDR3 coding DNA: TGTGCCAGCAGCCAAGATCATGTCTCTCTCCCCGGGGAGCTGTTTTTT.

This clonotype was seen repeatedly, ten times or more. One junction end disagrees with the germline gene, perhaps due to a read error. The J gene is TRBJ1-5, the V gene TRBV4-2, with TRBD1 as a possible D gene (5 bases). CDR1 is LGHNA, CDR2 YNFKEQ, per germline. The CDR3 has 16 residues. CDR3 amino acids: CASRHNKGPSNQPQHF. The DNA for the CDR3 is TGCGCCAGCAGGCATAATAAGGGGCCGAGCAATCAGCCCCAGCATTTT.

In this sample, this clonotype turned up a few times. A much more abundant neighbour one base away suggests this may be a read error. V is TRBV18 and J is TRBJ1-1; no clear D gene. Germline lookup yields CDR1 KGHSH and CDR2 LQKENI. The V end lost 1 base, the J end lost 1 base, and 13 bases lay between the germline ends. CDR3 size: 16 residues. CDR3 in DNA: TGTGCCAGCTCACCACAAGTACTCCTCAGGAACACTGAAGCTTTCTTT. This gives the protein CASSPQVLLRNTEAFF.

This clonotype was seen just once. Only one base separates this from a far larger clonotype, so it likely reflects a read error. This chain joins TRBV7-2 and TRBJ2-7, with D hard to call. The CDR3 is made up of 12 amino acids. The germline gives CDR1 SGHTA, CDR2 FQGNSA. V shed 2 bases and J shed 6 bases, with 8 bases lying between them. The DNA for the CDR3 is TGTGCCAGCAGCTTATCCCCAACCGAGCAGTACTTC. Amino acids: CASSLSPTEQYF.

J is TRBJ1-3 and V is TRBV27, with D possibly matching TRBD1 (5 bases). The V and J ends lost 5 bases and 8 bases respectively, with 19 bases between them. The CDR3 has 15 amino acids. The germline CDR1 and CDR2 sequences are MNHEY and SMNVEV (reference sequence). The CDR3 region is CASSPTGRIGDTIYF. CDR3 nucleotide sequence: TGTGCCAGCAGTCCCACAGGACGGATCGGCGACACCATATATTTT.

In its sample, this clonotype was seen many times. The V gene is TRBV4-2, the J gene TRBJ1-6, with D unclear. Germline loops: CDR1 LGHNA, CDR2 YNFKEQ. V was cut by 0 bases and J by 8 bases, with 11 bases left in between. The CDR3 sequence is 15 residues long. The CDR3 region has the DNA TGTGCCAGCAGCCAAGAGTCAGGAATTTATTCACCCCTCCACTTT. It encodes CASSQESGIYSPLHF.

The CDR3 here is CASSVGASTDTQYF. In DNA, the CDR3 is TGTGCCAGCTCGGTTGGCGCTAGCACAGATACGCAGTATTTT. The V and J genes are TRBV18 and TRBJ2-3, with D unclear. Trimming removed 6 bases from V and 0 bases from J, with 10 bases in between. The CDR3 runs 14 residues. Germline V gene sequence: CDR1 KGHSH, CDR2 LQKENI.

This clonotype was detected ten times or more. CDR3 sequence: CASSQQTANTGELFF. The CDR3 DNA sequence: TGCGCCAGCAGCCAACAGACAGCGAACACCGGGGAGCTGTTTTTT. The chain joins TRBV4-1 to TRBJ2-2; perhaps TRBD1 as D (5 bases). The germline V gene has CDR1 MGHRA and CDR2 YSYEKL. The CDR3 covers 15 residues. V was trimmed by 2 bases and J by 0 bases, leaving 7 bases between them.

Many counts were recorded for this clonotype. The V and J genes are TRBV4-3 and TRBJ2-1; 13 nucleotides line up with TRBD2. Germline values: CDR1 LGHNA, CDR2 YSLEER. Unmatched junction bases numbered 5, after V lost 1 base and J lost 8 bases. The CDR3 length is 16 residues. The CDR3, as DNA: TGCGCCAGCAGCCAAGGGACTAGCGGGGGATGGTATGAGCAGTTCTTC. Its protein is CASSQGTSGGWYEQFF.

In its sample, this clonotype was seen many times. The chain uses TRBV23-1 and TRBJ1-5; 8 bases fit TRBD1. TRBV23-1 is flagged as an ORF with uncertain function. With V trimmed by 0 bases and J by 3 bases, 1 base remained unmatched. The CDR3 totals 15 residues. CDR3 sequence (DNA): TGCGCCAGCAGTCAATCGGACAGGGTCAATCAGCCCCAGCATTTT. Amino acids: CASSQSDRVNQPQHF.

Notes on this clonotype: A read error is possible here, since a much larger clone lies one base away. The CDR3 does not end in the conserved phenylalanine or tryptophan, so this is likely a read error. The J gene is TRBJ2-2, the V gene TRBV24-1, with no clear D. The CDR3 covers 14 residues. Germline assignment: CDR1 KGHDR and CDR2 SFDVKD. The V end was cut by 8 bases, the J end by 0 bases, with 9 bases between. The CDR3 DNA reads as TGTGCCACCAACAAATTAACGAACACCGGGGAGCTGTTTTCT. Its protein product is CATNKLTNTGELFS.

V and J are TRBV2 and TRBJ2-7; no firm D call. Germline loops: CDR1 SNHLY, CDR2 FYNNEI. The length of the CDR3 is 16 residues. The ends were cut back, 5 bases at V and 2 bases at J, with 19 bases in the middle. In DNA, the CDR3 is TGTGCCAGCAGTCCGTGGCCCTGGGTAGAAACCTACGAGCAGTACTTC. Its translation is CASSPWPWVETYEQYF.

On this clonotype: A read error likely explains this, since a far larger clone differs by one base. The chain is built from TRBV7-6 and TRBJ2-7, with D possibly TRBD1 on 5 matching bases. Trimming removed 6 bases at V and 3 bases at J, with 12 bases between. The CDR3 runs to 13 residues. CDR1 is SGHVS and CDR2 is FNYEAQ in the germline V gene. CDR3 amino acids: CASRPDKSYEQYF. The CDR3 DNA is TGTGCCAGCAGACCGGACAAGAGCTACGAGCAGTACTTC.

The sample holds many counts of this clonotype. This rearrangement joins TRBV29-1 to TRBJ2-3; possibly TRBD1 for D (6 bases). CDR1 is SQVTM and CDR2 is ANQGSEA in the germline V gene. Trimming cost V 7 bases and J 4 bases, with 18 bases left between them. The CDR3 is 14 amino acids. CDR3 residues: CSADSNRVPDTQYF. In DNA, the CDR3 is TGCAGCGCCGATTCCAACAGGGTCCCAGATACGCAGTATTTT.

This clonotype was recorded many times. The chain is built from TRBV19 and TRBJ2-2, with TRBD1 matching over 7 bases. V trimming: 9 bases; J trimming: 8 bases; junction bases outside the gene matches: 15. This CDR3 is built from 15 residues. Looked up from germline, CDR1 is LNHDA and CDR2 is SQIVND (reference sequence). The CDR3 DNA reads TGTGCCAGCTCCGGGACAGAGAACCCAAAAGGGGAGCTGTTTTTT. Protein: CASSGTENPKGELFF.

This clonotype was found many times. The V and J genes are TRBV28 and TRBJ2-5, with 7 bases lining up with TRBD1. CDR3 length equals 16 residues. V was pared by 3 bases and J by 1 base, with 8 bases of the junction left unmatched. The V gene's germline CDR1 is MDHEN and CDR2 SYDVKM. CDR3 sequence (DNA): TGTGCCAGCAGTTTCCCCGGGACAGTACTCCAAGAGACCCAGTACTTC. Its protein product is CASSFPGTVLQETQYF.

With respect to this clonotype: This may stem from a read error, because a much larger clone lies one nucleotide away. V gene TRBV10-2 combines with J gene TRBJ1-1; D is unclear. V lost 2 bases and J 3 bases, leaving 7 bases between the germline ends. From germline, CDR1 is WSHSY and CDR2 SAAADI. This CDR3 has 13 amino acids. The CDR3 region is CASSEPPDTEAFF. The DNA of the CDR3 is TGCGCCAGCAGTGAGCCCCCGGACACTGAAGCTTTCTTT.

Only a few counts were recorded for this clonotype. The chain combines TRBV28 with TRBJ1-5; D not certain. Trimming removed 6 bases at V and 4 bases at J, with 7 bases between. The CDR3 has 12 residues. CDR1 and CDR2 (germline): MDHEN, SYDVKM. The CDR3 coding sequence is TGTGCCAGCAGGACCCCTAATCAGCCCCAGCATTTT. This encodes CASRTPNQPQHF.

Many counts were recorded for this clonotype. The CDR3 DNA is TGTGCCAGCAGCTTAGACGGCAGGCGGCAAGGCTATGGCTACACCTTC. Amino acids: CASSLDGRRQGYGYTF. The chain carries TRBV11-3 and TRBJ1-2; D gene uncertain. V was pared by 0 bases and J by 4 bases, with 15 bases between. CDR1 and CDR2 from the germline V gene are SGHNT and YENEEA. The CDR3 loop spans 16 amino acids.

This clonotype appeared many times. The chain uses TRBV20-1 and TRBJ2-3; TRBD1 matches at 7 bases. Germline trimming cut 3 bases from V and 2 bases from J; bases unmatched to any gene: 8. Germline V gives CDR1 DFQATT, CDR2 SNEGSKA (reference sequence). The CDR3 is 15 residues long. The CDR3 region has the DNA TGCAGTGCTAGGCCCGGGACAGCTATCACAGATACGCAGTATTTT. Protein sequence: CSARPGTAITDTQYF.

This clonotype was counted many times. The chain links TRBV27 to TRBJ2-1; the D gene is possibly TRBD2 (7 bases). This CDR3 is 15 amino acids long. Trimming cost V 10 bases and J 0 bases, with 16 bases left between them. The germline V gene encodes CDR1 MNHEY and CDR2 SMNVEV (reference sequence). This CDR3 is CATWGGGHSYNEQFF. In nucleotides, the CDR3 is TGTGCCACCTGGGGGGGGGGCCACTCCTACAATGAGCAGTTCTTC.